The T cell receptor (beta chain) under discussion was sequenced for a study of CD8+ T cells in alopecia areata. As for the study in general: At a dose of 5 to 10 mg twice daily, oral tofacitinib was given to treated patients. The study's findings and limits: Expanded CD8+ clones among the top 100, as well as scalp clonality, were significantly decreased by tofacitinib.

Worth noting for this clone: The antigen remains undetermined.

CDR1 and CDR2 from the germline V gene are SQVTM and ANQGSEA. Trimming removed 5 bases from V and 7 bases from J, with 11 bases in between. CDR3 length: 11 residues. Treatment indicated: oral pan-JAK inhibitor, 5-10 mg twice daily. Patients with alopecia areata provided lesional scalp punch biopsies as well as peripheral blood. Extraction of RNA preceded its reverse transcription into cDNA, which served as the sequencing template. Clones were sequenced by immunoSEQ multiplex PCR, and TCRdb holds only the in-frame ones, with some missing. The table shows roughly 100,000 clones, with 86% occurring only once.

This receptor was obtained from a human donor with alopecia areata. Material: CD8+ T cells sorted from blood, obtained at approximately week 31, from a patient treated with tofacitinib. This sequence joins TRBV29-1 and TRBJ1-1; possible D gene TRBD1, 6 bases. In DNA, the CDR3 is TGCAGCGTTCCCGGGGGCAGTGAAGCTTTCTTT. Protein sequence: CSVPGGSEAFF. Full variable domain (rest looked up from reference TRBV29-1 and TRBJ1-1): SAVISQKPSRDICQRGTSLTIQCQVDSQVTMMFWYRQQPGQSLTLIATANQGSEATYESGFVIDKFPISRPNLTFSTLTVSNMSPEDSSIYLCSVPGGSEAFFGQGTRLTVV.